This TCR beta chain originates from a study of blood T cell repertoires in COVID-19. This table comes from immunoSEQ multiplex PCR, and its TCRdb copy is limited to in-frame clones, with some not included. The data contain a few hundred thousand clones, roughly 84% of them seen just once; the ten biggest clones take up roughly 3%. Germline CDR1 reads MGHDK; CDR2 reads SYGVNS. The germline V and J ends were trimmed by 5 bases and 1 base, with 14 bases remaining between them. This CDR3 has 16 residues. This chain uses TRBV25-1 with TRBJ2-2, with D possibly being TRBD1 (5 bases). The sequenced sample was PBMCs or T cells enriched from blood (not recorded which). The origin of this receptor is a woman aged 25 to 39 who had recovered from COVID-19. In DNA, the CDR3 is TGTGCCAGCAGTTCTAGACCCGACAGGAACACCGGGGAGCTGTTTTTT. Its translation: CASSSRPDRNTGELFF.